Presented here are 26 T cell receptor beta chains from one specimen sequenced in a study of chemoradiotherapy in HPV16-positive cancers (dated by TCRdb to between 2022 and 2023). Library preparation employed the immunoSEQ multiplex PCR assay. This is the immuneACCESS table as TCRdb keeps it, with only in-frame sequences that have V and J called. A part of the clones is gone; compared with another copy, unresolved V genes explain less than half, and the rest is unexplained. The sample records over 1,500 clones, about 80% of which are singletons. Together, the top ten hold less than 20% of the sample. The material sequenced was tumor tissue, taken from a patient who underwent chemoradiotherapy. The receptor set was obtained from a human donor with HPV-associated anogenital cancer.

By sample fraction, this clone is large. This chain joins TRBV4-1 and TRBJ2-1, with D perhaps being TRBD1 or TRBD2 (6 bases each). CDR3 size: 15 residues. Germline lookup yields CDR1 MGHRA and CDR2 YSYEKL. Trimming removed 5 bases at V and 5 bases at J, with 16 bases between. This CDR3 reads CASSDGLGGNNEQFF. The CDR3 region has the DNA TGCGCCAGCAGCGACGGTTTAGGGGGGAACAATGAGCAGTTCTTC.

J is TRBJ2-3 and V is TRBV7-8; D is unresolved. The V gene's germline CDR1 is SGHVS and CDR2 FQNEAQ. V was clipped by 5 bases and J by 4 bases, with 13 bases between them. This CDR3 has 14 amino acids. The CDR3 DNA is TGTGCCAGCAGCCTAAAGTTCGAACCAGATACGCAGTATTTT. Residues: CASSLKFEPDTQYF.

The table lists this clone with a count of one. The V and J genes are TRBV7-3 and TRBJ1-2; TRBD1 aligns across 9 bases. The V gene end was trimmed by 5 bases and the J gene end by 8 bases; junction bases not matched to a gene: 6. The CDR3 has 13 amino acids. CDR1 and CDR2 (germline): SGHTA, FQGTGA. The CDR3 reads CASSLDRGEGYTF. Written as DNA, the CDR3 is TGTGCCAGCAGCCTCGACAGGGGGGAGGGCTACACCTTC.

V gene TRBV18 combines with J gene TRBJ2-2; weak D call: TRBD1 (5 bases). Germline V gives CDR1 KGHSH, CDR2 LQKENI. This CDR3 has 16 residues. The V and J ends lost 4 bases and 3 bases respectively, with 15 bases between them. Here the CDR3 DNA reads TGTGCCAGCTCACTACTGACAGTCCGGGACACCGGGGAGCTGTTTTTT. This codes for CASSLLTVRDTGELFF.

V usage is TRBV19 and J usage is TRBJ2-2, with D uncertain. V gave up 5 bases and J gave up 2 bases, with 9 bases separating them. Germline lookup yields CDR1 LNHDA and CDR2 SQIVND (reference sequence). This CDR3 is built from 14 residues. The chain's CDR3 is CASSGSINTGELFF. The CDR3 DNA follows: TGTGCCAGTAGTGGATCGATTAACACCGGGGAGCTGTTTTTT.

This clone was recorded a few times. The V and J genes are TRBV28 and TRBJ1-2; 9 nucleotides match TRBD1. The CDR3 is made up of 15 amino acids. Germline trimming cut 4 bases from V and 5 bases from J; bases unmatched to any gene: 8. The germline V gene encodes CDR1 MDHEN and CDR2 SYDVKM. The chain's CDR3 is CASSSTGGIQYGYTF. The CDR3 bases are TGTGCCAGCAGTTCGACAGGGGGAATTCAGTATGGCTACACCTTC.

This clone was counted between two and nine times. The rearrangement joins TRBV6-5 to TRBJ2-2; 14 bases map to TRBD2. The CDR3 extends over 15 amino acids. Germline CDR1 and CDR2: MNHEY and SVGAGI. Trimming cost V 6 bases and J 6 bases; bases outside gene matches: 3. In DNA, the CDR3 is TGTGCCAGCAGGACTAGCGGGGGGGCCCCCGGGGAGCTGTTTTTT. It specifies CASRTSGGAPGELFF.

This clone was seen only once. This chain joins TRBV28 and TRBJ2-1; 9 bases match TRBD1. The CDR3 contains 18 residues. V lost 1 base and J lost 2; bases outside the gene matches: 9. Germline CDR1 is MDHEN and CDR2 is SYDVKM. Here the CDR3 DNA reads TGTGCCAGCAGTTTATCCACAGGGGGCTTCCTCACCTACAATGAGCAGTTCTTC. The encoded protein is CASSLSTGGFLTYNEQFF.

This clone occurred once. This sequence joins TRBV5-4 and TRBJ2-5, with TRBD2 matching over 8 bases. J gave up 6 bases and V 2 bases, and 9 bases lay outside the gene matches. Germline CDR1 SGHNT, CDR2 YYREEE (reference sequence). CDR3 size: 15 residues. The CDR3 coding sequence is TGTGCCAGCAGCTTTGGTGCGGGGGGAGGGAAGACCCAGTACTTC. Encoded protein: CASSFGAGGGKTQYF. Variable domain in full (rest from reference TRBV5-4 and TRBJ2-5): ETGVTQSPTHLIKTRGQQVTLRCSSQSGHNTVSWYQQALGQGPQFIFQYYREEENGRGNFPPRFSGLQFPNYSSELNVNALELDDSALYLCASSFGAGGGKTQYFGPGTRLLVL.

The V call is TRBV13, the J call TRBJ2-3; the D gene is possibly TRBD2 (5 bases). Trimming stripped 3 bases from V and 5 bases from J, with 12 bases between. Germline values: CDR1 PRHDT, CDR2 FYEKMQ (reference sequence). The CDR3 loop spans 14 amino acids. CDR3 sequence reads: CASSFRGARDTQYF. The CDR3 DNA sequence: TGTGCCAGCAGCTTTCGGGGAGCCCGAGATACGCAGTATTTT. The full variable domain, in which reference TRBV13 and TRBJ2-3 provide the parts outside the CDR3, is AAGVIQSPRHLIKEKRETATLKCYPIPRHDTVYWYQQGPGQDPQFLISFYEKMQSDKGSIPDRFSAQQFSDYHSELNMSSLELGDSALYFCASSFRGARDTQYFGPGTRLTVL.

The chain couples TRBV4-2 to TRBJ1-2; weak D call: TRBD1 (5 bases). V gave up 1 base and J gave up 8 bases, with 14 bases separating them. The CDR3 covers 14 residues. From germline, CDR1 is LGHNA and CDR2 YNFKEQ. CDR3 residues: CASSQVIAGRGYTF. The CDR3, as DNA: TGTGCCAGCAGCCAAGTCATAGCAGGGCGCGGCTACACCTTC.

The chain links TRBV6-6 to TRBJ1-5; D might be TRBD1 (5 bases). This CDR3 contains 12 residues. The germline CDR1 and CDR2 sequences are MNHNY and SVGAGI (reference sequence). V was pared by 10 bases and J by 4 bases, with 11 bases between. Here the CDR3 DNA reads TGTGCCACCCAGACAGAGAATCAGCCCCAGCATTTT. It translates to CATQTENQPQHF.

This clone is categorized as large (0.1 to 1%). The V call is TRBV7-9, the J call TRBJ1-1; D is unresolved. Germline V gives CDR1 SEHNR, CDR2 FQNEAQ (reference sequence). This CDR3 has 12 amino acids. Trimming took 4 bases from V and 6 from J, leaving 9 bases between them. The CDR3 nucleotides are TGTGCCAGCAGCTGGTCTGTAGCTGAAGCTTTCTTT. Encoded protein: CASSWSVAEAFF.

The V gene is TRBV19, the J gene TRBJ2-1; 7 bases align to TRBD2. From germline, CDR1 is LNHDA and CDR2 SQIVND (reference sequence). The length of the CDR3 is 14 residues. The J segment lost 0 bases and the V segment lost 7 bases, leaving 3 bases of the junction unmatched. In DNA form, the CDR3 reads TGTGCCAGTAAGCGGGAAAGCTCCTACAATGAGCAGTTCTTC. Translating gives CASKRESSYNEQFF.

In its sample, this clone was seen once. The chain is built from TRBV29-1 and TRBJ1-5; tentatively, D is TRBD1 (6 bases). CDR3 length: 13 residues. The germline V gene encodes CDR1 SQVTM and CDR2 ANQGSEA. V lost 4 bases and J 6 bases, leaving 13 bases between the germline ends. CDR3 DNA: TGCAGCGTTGGGGGGGGGCTGGGTCAGCCCCAGCATTTT. It codes for CSVGGGLGQPQHF.

By sample fraction, this clone is large. The chain employs TRBV27 and TRBJ2-3; the match to TRBD2 covers 12 bases. J was trimmed by 0 bases and V by 1 base; bases with no gene match: 5. Germline V gene sequence: CDR1 MNHEY, CDR2 SMNVEV (reference sequence). The CDR3 is 18 residues long. The chain's CDR3 is CASSLLLAGGISTDTQYF. The CDR3 nucleotides read TGTGCCAGCAGTTTATTACTAGCGGGGGGTATTAGCACAGATACGCAGTATTTT.

This chain joins TRBV7-9 and TRBJ1-1, with TRBD1 matching over 9 bases. Germline V gives CDR1 SEHNR, CDR2 FQNEAQ (reference sequence). This CDR3 contains 15 residues. V shed 11 bases, J shed 3 bases, and the junction held 13 bases outside the gene matches. The CDR3: CAASSRDRVDTEAFF. DNA of the CDR3: TGTGCCGCCTCAAGCCGGGACAGGGTCGACACTGAAGCTTTCTTT. The full variable domain, rest sourced from reference TRBV7-9 and TRBJ1-1, is DTGVSQNPRHKITKRGQNVTFRCDPISEHNRLYWYRQTLGQGPEFLTYFQNEAQLEKSRLLSDRFSAERPKGSFSTLEIQRTEQGDSAMYLCAASSRDRVDTEAFFGQGTRLTVV.

V and J are TRBV27 and TRBJ1-1; no firm D call. This CDR3 region has 13 residues. V was pared by 10 bases and J by 4 bases, with 16 bases between. CDR1 is MNHEY, CDR2 SMNVEV, per germline (reference sequence). The CDR3: CATKAGRGTEAFF. In DNA, the CDR3 is TGTGCCACCAAGGCGGGCCGGGGCACTGAAGCTTTCTTT.

The chain links TRBV28 to TRBJ2-5, with D unclear. Germline CDR1 reads MDHEN; CDR2 reads SYDVKM. The CDR3 covers 12 residues. V was shortened by 9 bases and J by 3 bases, with 11 bases between the two germline ends. The DNA for the CDR3 is TGTGCCAGGCCCGAATCAGAAGAGACCCAGTACTTC. This gives the protein CARPESEETQYF.

The chain combines TRBV6-5 with TRBJ2-1; no reliable D call. V was cut by 8 bases and J by 4 bases, with 6 bases left in between. CDR1 MNHEY and CDR2 SVGAGI come from the germline V gene. This CDR3 spans 11 amino acids. CDR3 residues: CASSQYNEQFF. CDR3 bases: TGTGCCAGCTCCCAATACAATGAGCAGTTCTTC.

The gene calls are TRBV7-2 and TRBJ1-1; no definite D call. V was clipped by 4 bases and J by 0 bases, with 9 bases between them. CDR3 length: 14 residues. Germline CDR1 and CDR2: SGHTA and FQGNSA. CDR3 residues: CASSSGVVNTEAFF. CDR3 nucleotides: TGTGCCAGCAGCTCCGGGGTAGTGAACACTGAAGCTTTCTTT.

This clone has only a few counts. V usage is TRBV28 and J usage is TRBJ2-7; D gene ambiguous. Germline V gene data show CDR1 as MDHEN and CDR2 as SYDVKM. The CDR3 is made up of 16 amino acids. V gave up 4 bases and J gave up 3 bases, with 19 bases separating them. CDR3 nucleotide sequence: TGTGCCAGCAGTTCAGCTGCGACCCACACAGACTACGAGCAGTACTTC. Translated: CASSSAATHTDYEQYF.

The chain joins TRBV6-6 to TRBJ2-3; 7 bases map to TRBD1. Germline values: CDR1 MNHNY, CDR2 SVGAGI (reference sequence). The junction had 14 bases not matched to a gene; V was cut back by 6 bases and J by 5 bases. The CDR3 extends over 16 amino acids. Written as DNA, the CDR3 is TGTGCCAGCAGGACAGGGAGCGAGGGTGGGCAAGATACGCAGTATTTT. Protein product: CASRTGSEGGQDTQYF.

The chain combines TRBV25-1 with TRBJ2-6; TRBD2 is a possible D gene (5 bases). The V and J ends lost 5 bases and 3 bases respectively, with 8 bases between them. This CDR3 has 14 residues. Germline V lookup: CDR1 MGHDK, CDR2 SYGVNS. The CDR3 loop is CASSTSGGANVLTF. The DNA for the CDR3 is TGTGCCAGCAGTACGAGCGGTGGGGCCAACGTCCTGACTTTC.

This chain links TRBV28 with TRBJ1-4; D unresolved. The CDR3 consists of 16 residues. The germline V and J ends were trimmed by 4 bases and 5 bases, with 17 bases remaining between them. Germline V gives CDR1 MDHEN, CDR2 SYDVKM. Here the CDR3 reads CASSSNGGLRNEKLFF. The CDR3 nucleotides are TGTGCCAGCAGTTCCAATGGAGGACTCAGGAATGAAAAACTGTTTTTT. Based on the CDR3 plus reference TRBV28 and TRBJ1-4, the full variable domain is DVKVTQSSRYLVKRTGEKVFLECVQDMDHENMFWYRQDPGLGLRLIYFSYDVKMKEKGDIPEGYSVSREKKERFSLILESASTNQTSMYLCASSSNGGLRNEKLFFGSGTQLSVL.

The rearrangement joins TRBV30 to TRBJ1-1, with 9 bases fitting TRBD1. The V segment lost 2 bases and the J segment 4 bases; nucleotides outside the gene matches: 2. CDR1 is GTSNPN and CDR2 is SVGIG in the germline V gene (reference sequence). The CDR3 is 13 residues long. This chain's CDR3 is CAWSRQGGTEAFF. The CDR3 bases are TGTGCCTGGAGTCGACAGGGGGGCACTGAAGCTTTCTTT.